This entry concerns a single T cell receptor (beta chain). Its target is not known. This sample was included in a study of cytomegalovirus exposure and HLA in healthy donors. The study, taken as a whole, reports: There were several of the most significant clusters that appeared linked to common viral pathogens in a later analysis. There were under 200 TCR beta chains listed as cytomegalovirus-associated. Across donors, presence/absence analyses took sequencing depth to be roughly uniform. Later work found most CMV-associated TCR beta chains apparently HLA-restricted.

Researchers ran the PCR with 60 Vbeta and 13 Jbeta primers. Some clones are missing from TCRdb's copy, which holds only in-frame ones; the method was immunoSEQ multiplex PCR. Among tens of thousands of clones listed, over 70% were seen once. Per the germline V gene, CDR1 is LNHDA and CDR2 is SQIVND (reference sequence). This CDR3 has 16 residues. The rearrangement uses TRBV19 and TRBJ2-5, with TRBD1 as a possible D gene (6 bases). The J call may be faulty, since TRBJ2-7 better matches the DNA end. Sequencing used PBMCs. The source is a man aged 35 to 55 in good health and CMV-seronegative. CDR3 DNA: TGTGCCAGTAGTATAGTTCCCGGGACAAGCTCCTACGAGCAGTACTTC. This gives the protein CASSIVPGTSSYEQYF.